This T cell receptor (beta chain) was recorded in a study of response to subunit inactivated influenza vaccine. Notes on the study in general: Each seasonal flu vaccination may recruit only limited new T cells, authors suggested.

Germline V gives CDR1 SEHNR, CDR2 FQNEAQ (reference sequence). V dropped 5 bases and J dropped 5 bases, with 15 bases sitting between them. CDR3 length: 15 residues. Each CDR3 protein gets one entry after TCRdb re-called the RT-PCR reads with MiXCR. Among roughly 780,000 distinct CDR3 sequences listed, about 18% were seen once. This clonotype has only a few counts. The antigen remains undetermined. The sequence derives from a man aged 50-60 years who received an inactivated influenza vaccine. The chain links TRBV7-9 to TRBJ2-2; D is perhaps TRBD1 or TRBD2 (6 bases each). The sequencing here drew on PBMCs from blood, taken about 5 days after vaccination. The CDR3 spells CASSLDTGRTGELFF. In DNA, the CDR3 is TGTGCCAGCAGCCTTGACACAGGGAGGACCGGGGAGCTGTTTTTT. Variable domain in full (rest from reference TRBV7-9 and TRBJ2-2): DTGVSQNPRHKITKRGQNVTFRCDPISEHNRLYWYRQTLGQGPEFLTYFQNEAQLEKSRLLSDRFSAERPKGSFSTLEIQRTEQGDSAMYLCASSLDTGRTGELFFGEGSRLTVL.